This T cell receptor (beta chain) originates from a study of blood T cells in healthy people across ages. Together with a sample-barcoded 5' primer, a J-beta primer mix was included in a second PCR lasting roughly 6 to 12 cycles. Tags on each cDNA molecule came from a template-switch adaptor with 12 random nucleotides. TCRdb itself ran the 5' RACE reads through MiXCR, one entry per CDR3 protein. The sample holds 1.5 million to 1.8 million distinct CDR3 sequences, 40% to 45% seen once. A remark on this clonotype: Its antigen is not known.

Regarding the study as a whole: Higher diversity, along with more naive CD4+ cells, distinguished long-lived donors from aged donors. It was not known whether donors were CMV positive (a possible confounder of expanded clonotype changes).

The donors, healthy Caucasians from Russia, were aged 6 to 90. Sequencing used blood. This clonotype was obtained from a woman aged 18 to 35 in good health.

The CDR3 protein is CSAPNRGEGASTEAFF. In DNA, the CDR3 is TGCAGTGCTCCAAACAGGGGGGAGGGGGCGAGCACTGAAGCTTTCTTT. The V and J genes are TRBV20-1 and TRBJ1-1; 8 bases map to TRBD1. This CDR3 comprises 16 residues. Germline V gene data show CDR1 as DFQATT and CDR2 as SNEGSKA (reference sequence). The trim removed 5 bases at V and 4 bases at J, leaving 15 bases unmatched.